What follows are 9 T cell receptor beta chains derived from one specimen sequenced in a study of OX40 agonist ivuxolimab in advanced cancers. Produced via immunoSEQ multiplex PCR; TCRdb's table is partial and in-frame only. The sample records 60,000 or so clones, more than 65% being singletons. This material consisted of CD4+ or CD8+ T cells sorted from blood, taken in a trial of the OX40 agonist ivuxolimab. These receptors came from an adult with an advanced solid tumor such as melanoma, head and neck, liver or kidney cancer.

This clone was counted a single time. V and J are TRBV7-8 and TRBJ1-2, with 8 bases matching TRBD1. There are 15 residues in the CDR3. The germline V gene encodes CDR1 SGHVS and CDR2 FQNEAQ. The ends lost 2 bases at V and 2 bases at J; junction bases unmatched: 4. This CDR3 reads CASSLLRTGNYGYTF. The CDR3 DNA reads as TGTGCCAGCAGCTTATTAAGGACAGGGAACTATGGCTACACCTTC.

The chain couples TRBV7-9 to TRBJ2-1; 13 bases are a match to TRBD2. Trimming took 4 bases from V and 2 from J; bases not matched to a gene: 8. Germline V lookup: CDR1 SEHNR, CDR2 FQNEAQ (reference sequence). The length of the CDR3 is 18 residues. The CDR3 region has the DNA TGTGCCAGCAGCTCGTGGACTAGCGGGAGATATGCCTACAATGAGCAGTTCTTC. Translation: CASSSWTSGRYAYNEQFF.

The table lists this clone with a count of one. V usage is TRBV28 and J usage is TRBJ2-7; 7 bases align to TRBD1. CDR1 and CDR2 from the germline V gene are MDHEN and SYDVKM. V dropped 6 bases and J dropped 5; count of bases not matched to a gene: 10. The CDR3 length is 14 residues. CDR3 DNA sequence: TGTGCCAGCAGAACTACAGGGGTGAGGAACGAGCAGTACTTC. Its translation: CASRTTGVRNEQYF.

The chain joins TRBV6-5 to TRBJ1-1, with TRBD1 as a possible D gene (6 bases). The CDR3 is made up of 13 amino acids. Trimming left V 7 bases short and J 1 base short, with 10 bases between. Germline V gene lookup returns CDR1 MNHEY and CDR2 SVGAGI. Here the CDR3 reads CASKGTSNTEAFF. Here the CDR3 DNA reads TGTGCCAGCAAAGGGACATCGAACACTGAAGCTTTCTTT.

The chain is built from TRBV5-1 and TRBJ1-3, with 7 bases lining up with TRBD1. This CDR3 is built from 16 residues. The germline CDR1 and CDR2 sequences are SGHRS and YFSETQ. The V gene end was trimmed by 2 bases and the J gene end by 2 bases; junction bases not matched to a gene: 7. This CDR3 is CASSFQGEGAGNTIYF. CDR3 coding DNA: TGCGCCAGCAGCTTCCAGGGGGAAGGGGCTGGAAACACCATATATTTT.

The rearrangement uses TRBV30 and TRBJ2-2; D gene ambiguous. CDR1 is GTSNPN, CDR2 SVGIG, per germline (reference sequence). The CDR3 length is 14 residues. Trimming removed 4 bases from V and 2 bases from J, with 11 bases in between. CDR3 nucleotides: TGTGCCTGGAAGCGCCAGCGAAACACCGGGGAGCTGTTTTTT. This gives the protein CAWKRQRNTGELFF.

The J gene is TRBJ1-1, the V gene TRBV19; D is ambiguous. CDR1 and CDR2 from the germline V gene are LNHDA and SQIVND (reference sequence). V was trimmed by 7 bases and J by 2 bases, leaving 17 bases between them. The CDR3 runs 15 residues. CDR3 residues: CASTTTGGSNTEAFF. CDR3 coding DNA: TGTGCCAGTACCACAACGGGTGGCAGTAACACTGAAGCTTTCTTT.

This chain uses TRBV5-6 with TRBJ2-1, with 7 bases fitting TRBD2. CDR3 length: 15 amino acids. Germline CDR1 SGHDT, CDR2 YYEEEE. V dropped 1 base and J dropped 4; count of bases not matched to a gene: 5. As DNA, the CDR3 is TGTGCCAGCAGCTTGCTAGCGGCATTTTACAATGAGCAGTTCTTC. Protein: CASSLLAAFYNEQFF.

The V and J genes are TRBV29-1 and TRBJ2-3; TRBD2 aligns across 15 bases. J was trimmed by 6 bases and V by 6 bases; bases with no gene match: 10. Germline CDR1 and CDR2: SQVTM and ANQGSEA. This CDR3 is 16 amino acids long. CDR3 loop: CSVTVGLAGGMDTQYF. The DNA of the CDR3 is TGCAGCGTGACTGTAGGACTAGCGGGAGGGATGGATACGCAGTATTTT.